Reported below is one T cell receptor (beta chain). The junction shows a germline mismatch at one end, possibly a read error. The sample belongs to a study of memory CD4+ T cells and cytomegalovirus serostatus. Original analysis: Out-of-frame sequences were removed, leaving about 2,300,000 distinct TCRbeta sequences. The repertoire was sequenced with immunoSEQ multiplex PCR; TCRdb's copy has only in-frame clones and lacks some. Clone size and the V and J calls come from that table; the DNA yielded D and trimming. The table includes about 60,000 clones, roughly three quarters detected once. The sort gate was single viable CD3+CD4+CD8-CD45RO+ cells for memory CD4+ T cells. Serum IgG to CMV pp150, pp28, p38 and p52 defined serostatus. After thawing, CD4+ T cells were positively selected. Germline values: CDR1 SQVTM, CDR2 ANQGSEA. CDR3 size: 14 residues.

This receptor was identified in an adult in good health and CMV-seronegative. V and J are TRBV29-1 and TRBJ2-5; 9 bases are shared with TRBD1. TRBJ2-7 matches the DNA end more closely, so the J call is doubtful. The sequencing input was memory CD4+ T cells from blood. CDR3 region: CSVEGDRGTYEQYF. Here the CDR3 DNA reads TGCAGCGTCGAAGGTGACAGGGGGACCTACGAGCAGTACTTC.